Presented here are 26 T cell receptor beta chains from one specimen sequenced in a study of T cell responses to AZD1222 COVID-19 vaccine. Assay used: immunoSEQ multiplex PCR; TCRdb lists only in-frame clones, some missing. The profile shows some 150,000 clones, about 91% of them singletons. The sample here was peripheral blood, taken on day 0 of AZD1222 vaccination. The receptors were sampled from an adult in good health.

This clone was detected only once. The chain is built from TRBV7-2 and TRBJ1-6, with D hard to call. The V end was cut by 1 base, the J end by 7 bases, with 14 bases between. CDR1 SGHTA and CDR2 FQGNSA come from the germline V gene. The CDR3 is 16 residues long. CDR3 loop: CASSLVGGSGNSPLHF. In DNA, the CDR3 is TGTGCCAGCAGCTTAGTTGGAGGGAGTGGGAATTCACCCCTCCACTTT.

The count of this clone is one. The CDR3 DNA reads as TGTGCCAGCAGCGCCCCTAGCGGGAGGCAGTATTTT. Residues: CASSAPSGRQYF. The chain employs TRBV7-2 and TRBJ2-3; 10 bases map to TRBD2. Per the germline V gene, CDR1 is SGHTA and CDR2 is FQGNSA. This CDR3 comprises 12 residues. Trimming at V came to 5 bases and at J to 11 bases, leaving 4 bases not matched to a gene.

The chain employs TRBV2 and TRBJ1-2, with D possibly being TRBD1 (5 bases). This CDR3 spans 14 amino acids. V was trimmed by 1 base and J by 6 bases, leaving 12 bases between them. Germline CDR1 reads SNHLY; CDR2 reads FYNNEI. CDR3 region: CASSEVAGTNGYTF. The CDR3, as DNA: TGTGCCAGCAGTGAAGTTGCAGGGACGAATGGCTACACCTTC.

This clone was seen only once. The rearrangement links TRBV3-1 (or the pseudogene TRBV3-2) to TRBJ1-1, with a possible D match to TRBD1 (5 bases). In germline, CDR1 is LGHDT, CDR2 YNNKEL (reference sequence). This CDR3 comprises 16 residues. With 1 base removed from V and 0 bases from J, the gap between germline ends came to 12 bases. The CDR3 spells CASSQGWGSLNTEAFF. The CDR3 nucleotides read TGTGCCAGCAGCCAAGGATGGGGCAGCTTGAACACTGAAGCTTTCTTT.

The chain carries TRBV11-2 and TRBJ2-7; tentative D call: TRBD2 (6 bases). The V end lost 5 bases, the J end lost 6 bases, and 20 bases lay between the germline ends. Germline CDR1 is SGHAT and CDR2 is FQNNGV. This CDR3 has 15 residues. The CDR3 is CASSPVGPRESEQYF. The CDR3 DNA is TGTGCCAGCAGCCCCGTAGGACCACGGGAGAGCGAGCAGTACTTC. The full variable domain, its missing parts supplied by reference TRBV11-2 and TRBJ2-7, is EAGVAQSPRYKIIEKRQSVAFWCNPISGHATLYWYQQILGQGPKLLIQFQNNGVVDDSQLPKDRFSAERLKGVDSTLKIQPAKLEDSAVYLCASSPVGPRESEQYFGPGTRLTVT.

The chain couples TRBV5-1 to TRBJ1-2; D possibly corresponds to TRBD1 (5 bases). V lost 0 bases to trimming and J lost 7 bases, with 10 bases between them. The germline V gene has CDR1 SGHRS and CDR2 YFSETQ. This CDR3 has 13 residues. Here the CDR3 DNA reads TGCGCCAGCAGCTTGGGAGGGGCGGCTGGCTACACCTTC. This codes for CASSLGGAAGYTF.

This clone was detected only once. The DNA for the CDR3 is TGTGCCAGCAGTTACTCCTTGGACAGAGACGAGCAGTACTTC. Translation: CASSYSLDRDEQYF. This rearrangement joins TRBV6-5 to TRBJ2-7, with TRBD1 as a possible D gene (6 bases). The germline V gene has CDR1 MNHEY and CDR2 SVGAGI. V dropped 0 bases and J dropped 5 bases, with 11 bases sitting between them. CDR3 size: 14 residues.

This chain links TRBV4-2 with TRBJ2-1; 9 bases fit TRBD2. CDR1 LGHNA and CDR2 YNFKEQ come from the germline V gene. CDR3 size: 16 residues. The trim removed 0 bases at V and 5 bases at J, leaving 5 bases unmatched. DNA of the CDR3: TGTGCCAGCAGCCAAGAGGCGGGAGGGCTACACAATGAGCAGTTCTTC. Its protein product is CASSQEAGGLHNEQFF.

This sequence joins TRBV5-1 and TRBJ1-6, with 7 bases lining up with TRBD1. Germline V CDR1 and CDR2: SGHRS, YFSETQ. The CDR3 length is 15 residues. Losses at the gene ends were 4 bases for V and 5 bases for J; bases not matched to a gene: 6. The chain's CDR3 is CASSTYQGDNSPLHF. The CDR3 DNA follows: TGCGCCAGCAGCACCTACCAGGGGGATAATTCACCCCTCCACTTT.

The CDR3 DNA reads TGTGCCAGCAGTTATGGGCTCATGAGCTCCTACGAGCAGTACTTC. This sequence encodes CASSYGLMSSYEQYF. The rearrangement uses TRBV6-2 or TRBV6-3 and TRBJ2-7, with no clear D. Germline assignment: CDR1 MNHEY and CDR2 SVGEGT. Trimming removed 3 bases at V and 0 bases at J, with 12 bases between. This CDR3 is 15 amino acids long.

Regarding this clone: Sequence at one end of the junction differs from germline and may be a read error. The rearrangement uses TRBV28 and TRBJ1-1; D is unresolved. The CDR3 extends over 14 amino acids. Germline V lookup: CDR1 MDHEN, CDR2 SYDVKM. The CDR3 DNA reads as TGTGCCAGTAGTTTAGTCGCCTGGAACACTGAAGCTTTCTTT. This translates into CASSLVAWNTEAFF.

This chain joins TRBV29-1 and TRBJ1-1; maybe TRBD1 (5 bases). The germline V gene has CDR1 SQVTM and CDR2 ANQGSEA. V lost 6 bases and J 1 base, leaving 12 bases between the germline ends. The CDR3 sequence is 13 residues long. CDR3 protein: CSVGTTANTEAFF. In DNA form, the CDR3 reads TGCAGCGTGGGGACGACAGCGAACACTGAAGCTTTCTTT.

This clone has just one count. The J gene is TRBJ1-6, the V gene TRBV12-5; the D is unclear. The germline gives CDR1 LGHNT, CDR2 FRNRAP. CDR3 size: 13 residues. With 3 bases removed from V and 7 bases from J, the gap between germline ends came to 7 bases. CDR3 amino acids: CASGLTANSPLHF. For the CDR3, the DNA is TGTGCTAGTGGTTTAACTGCCAATTCACCCCTCCACTTT.

The table lists this clone with a few counts. The gene calls are TRBV28 and TRBJ1-1, with TRBD1 as a possible D gene (5 bases). Germline V lookup: CDR1 MDHEN, CDR2 SYDVKM. V gave up 4 bases and J gave up 7 bases, with 22 bases separating them. The CDR3 is 16 amino acids. The CDR3 sequence is CASSSPRGGRMDEAFF. The CDR3, as DNA: TGTGCCAGCAGTTCCCCCCGGGGGGGAAGGATGGATGAAGCTTTCTTT.

With regard to this clone: Germline and junction disagree at one end, which may indicate a read error. The V and J genes are TRBV19 and TRBJ1-1; 8 nucleotides align to TRBD1. The CDR3 has 12 amino acids. CDR1 and CDR2 (germline): LNHDA, SQIVND (reference sequence). CDR3 nucleotide sequence: TGTGCCAGTAGTACCGGGGACAGGCTATTATTATTT. The encoded protein is CASSTGDRLLLF.

This chain joins TRBV18 and TRBJ2-7; TRBD1 agrees at 7 bases. This CDR3 has 15 residues. Germline loops: CDR1 KGHSH, CDR2 LQKENI. V was pared by 2 bases and J by 1 base, with 5 bases of the junction left unmatched. The CDR3 sequence is CASSPTQGWSYEQYF. The CDR3 nucleotides are TGTGCCAGCTCACCAACACAGGGGTGGTCCTACGAGCAGTACTTC. The full variable domain, completed using reference TRBV18 and TRBJ2-7, is NAGVMQNPRHLVRRRGQEARLRCSPMKGHSHVYWYRQLPEEGLKFMVYLQKENIIDESGMPKERFSAEFPKEGPSILRIQQVVRGDSAAYFCASSPTQGWSYEQYFGPGTRLTVT.

The genes are TRBV3-1 (or the pseudogene TRBV3-2) and TRBJ2-1; 13 bases fit TRBD2. The CDR3 totals 16 residues. Germline CDR1 is LGHDT and CDR2 is YNNKEL (reference sequence). The V and J ends lost 4 bases and 5 bases, in that order; junction bases with no gene match: 5. The CDR3 is CASSPGTSGNNNEQFF. CDR3 nucleotides: TGTGCCAGCAGCCCAGGGACTAGCGGGAACAACAATGAGCAGTTCTTC.

This chain uses TRBV3-1 (or the pseudogene TRBV3-2) with TRBJ2-1, with D perhaps matching TRBD1 or TRBD2 (6 bases each). V lost 8 bases to trimming and J lost 10 bases, with 21 bases between them. Germline CDR1 and CDR2: LGHDT and YNNKEL (reference sequence). The CDR3 covers 14 residues. CDR3 sequence: CASVGRGRVPEQFF. CDR3 sequence (DNA): TGTGCCAGCGTTGGACGGGGGCGGGTCCCCGAGCAGTTCTTC.

The chain carries TRBV5-1 and TRBJ1-4; 7 bases are shared with TRBD1. Germline V gene sequence: CDR1 SGHRS, CDR2 YFSETQ. Trimming removed 6 bases from V and 7 bases from J; junction bases left unmatched: 12. The CDR3 is 15 residues long. CDR3 in amino acids: CASTLGQVTGEKLFF. For the CDR3, the DNA is TGCGCCAGCACCCTCGGACAGGTAACGGGTGAAAAACTGTTTTTT. The whole variable domain, filled in from reference TRBV5-1 and TRBJ1-4, reads KAGVTQTPRYLIKTRGQQVTLSCSPISGHRSVSWYQQTPGQGLQFLFEYFSETQRNKGNFPGRFSGRQFSNSRSEMNVSTLELGDSALYLCASTLGQVTGEKLFFGSGTQLSVL.

This clone has only a few counts. The rearrangement joins TRBV7-2 to TRBJ1-5, with unresolved D. V was pared by 6 bases and J by 5 bases, with 8 bases between. This CDR3 is 12 amino acids long. Germline CDR1 is SGHTA and CDR2 is FQGNSA. The CDR3 protein is CASSRRDQPQHF. In DNA, the CDR3 is TGTGCCAGCAGTCGTAGGGATCAGCCCCAGCATTTT.

The rearrangement joins TRBV5-1 to TRBJ2-1, with D unclear. This CDR3 is 14 amino acids long. V lost 0 bases, J lost 7 bases, and 11 bases lay in between. The germline CDR1 and CDR2 sequences are SGHRS and YFSETQ. CDR3 region: CASSLVGGTNEQFF. CDR3 coding DNA: TGCGCCAGCAGCTTGGTGGGTGGAACGAATGAGCAGTTCTTC.

This chain joins TRBV3-1 (or the pseudogene TRBV3-2) and TRBJ2-1; TRBD2 matches at 11 bases. This CDR3 region has 13 residues. Trimming at V came to 6 bases and at J to 9 bases, leaving 4 bases not matched to a gene. From germline, CDR1 is LGHDT and CDR2 YNNKEL (reference sequence). The CDR3 bases are TGTGCCAGCAGACTAGCGGGAGTTTTTGAGCAGTTCTTC. Amino acids: CASRLAGVFEQFF.

V is TRBV11-2 and J is TRBJ1-2; TRBD1 is a possible D gene (5 bases). The CDR3 covers 17 residues. Germline CDR1 reads SGHAT; CDR2 reads FQNNGV. Trimming took 1 base from V and 5 from J, leaving 20 bases between them. CDR3 loop: CASSLGGGLGSGYGYTF. The CDR3 DNA reads TGTGCCAGCAGCTTAGGGGGGGGTTTAGGATCTGGATATGGCTACACCTTC.

This clone occurred once. This chain joins TRBV7-9 and TRBJ1-1; TRBD1 agrees at 7 bases. Losses at the gene ends were 3 bases for V and 11 bases for J; bases not matched to a gene: 6. CDR1 and CDR2 from the germline V gene are SEHNR and FQNEAQ (reference sequence). There are 12 residues in the CDR3. In nucleotides, the CDR3 is TGTGCCAGCAGCTTTTTAGACAGGGATGCTTTCTTT. Residues: CASSFLDRDAFF.

The chain has TRBV6-5 and TRBJ1-1; tentatively, D is TRBD1 (5 bases). Germline loops: CDR1 MNHEY, CDR2 SVGAGI. V was clipped by 2 bases and J by 0 bases, with 7 bases between them. This CDR3 comprises 14 residues. CDR3 nucleotide sequence: TGTGCCAGCAGTTACGAGGGGTTGAACACTGAAGCTTTCTTT. Its protein is CASSYEGLNTEAFF.

This chain links TRBV19 with TRBJ2-2, with D uncertain. V lost 8 bases to trimming and J lost 5 bases, with 15 bases between them. The CDR3 loop spans 14 amino acids. CDR1 is LNHDA and CDR2 is SQIVND in the germline V gene (reference sequence). Written as DNA, the CDR3 is TGTGCCAGTCGGGTTTATCCTTCGACCGGGGAGCTGTTTTTT. This codes for CASRVYPSTGELFF. Full variable domain (outside the CDR3, taken from reference TRBV19 and TRBJ2-2): DGGITQSPKYLFRKEGQNVTLSCEQNLNHDAMYWYRQDPGQGLRLIYYSQIVNDFQKGDIAEGYSVSREKKESFPLTVTSAQKNPTAFYLCASRVYPSTGELFFGEGSRLTVL.